A single sample is the source of the 10 T cell receptor beta chains below, sequenced in a study of T cell responses to AZD1222 COVID-19 vaccine. Using immunoSEQ multiplex PCR, the repertoire was profiled, and TCRdb retains in-frame clones only, with some absent. Of 180,000 or so clones listed, 90% are singletons. The sample here was peripheral blood, taken 28 days after the second dose of the MenACWY control vaccine. The receptors here all came from an adult who received the MenACWY meningococcal vaccine as a control.

This clone turned up a few times. The chain links TRBV28 to TRBJ2-7, with D unclear. The CDR3 is 13 amino acids. The germline gives CDR1 MDHEN, CDR2 SYDVKM. Trimming cost V 6 bases and J 0 bases, with 9 bases left between them. DNA of the CDR3: TGTGCCAGCAGCCTGGGCGGCTCCTACGAGCAGTACTTC. This translates into CASSLGGSYEQYF.

The chain recombines TRBV19 with TRBJ2-1; TRBD1 agrees at 7 bases. V shed 5 bases and J 3 bases; nucleotides not matched to a gene: 10. This CDR3 comprises 16 residues. The V gene's germline CDR1 is LNHDA and CDR2 SQIVND (reference sequence). CDR3 protein: CASSVYRGSYYNEQFF. As DNA, the CDR3 is TGTGCCAGTAGTGTTTACAGGGGTTCTTACTACAATGAGCAGTTCTTC. The whole variable domain, remainder taken from reference TRBV19 and TRBJ2-1, is DGGITQSPKYLFRKEGQNVTLSCEQNLNHDAMYWYRQDPGQGLRLIYYSQIVNDFQKGDIAEGYSVSREKKESFPLTVTSAQKNPTAFYLCASSVYRGSYYNEQFFGPGTRLTVL.

The chain employs TRBV3-1 (or the pseudogene TRBV3-2) and TRBJ2-1, with a tentative D call TRBD1 (6 bases). V dropped 3 bases and J dropped 9 bases, with 15 bases sitting between them. The CDR3 extends over 14 amino acids. Germline V gene sequence: CDR1 LGHDT, CDR2 YNNKEL (reference sequence). The CDR3 region is CASSHDAQGTEQFF. Written as DNA, the CDR3 is TGTGCCAGCAGCCACGACGCTCAGGGGACTGAGCAGTTCTTC.

The V gene is TRBV19, the J gene TRBJ1-2; no clear D. There are 11 residues in the CDR3. In germline, CDR1 is LNHDA, CDR2 SQIVND (reference sequence). V was trimmed by 10 bases and J by 2 bases, leaving 8 bases between them. CDR3 DNA: TGTGCCATATGGGAAAACTATGGCTACACCTTC. Amino acid sequence: CAIWENYGYTF.

The chain has TRBV19 and TRBJ2-1; a possible D gene is TRBD2 (5 bases). The CDR3 has 14 residues. Germline V gene data show CDR1 as LNHDA and CDR2 as SQIVND (reference sequence). V lost 5 bases, J lost 7 bases, and 15 bases lay in between. For the CDR3, the DNA is TGTGCCAGTAGTGCCCCCGGGGTGAGGAATGAGCAGTTCTTC. Its protein is CASSAPGVRNEQFF.

The chain couples TRBV6-5 to TRBJ2-3; perhaps TRBD2 as D (6 bases). This CDR3 is 16 amino acids long. V was clipped by 2 bases and J by 1 base, with 13 bases between them. The germline CDR1 and CDR2 sequences are MNHEY and SVGAGI. In nucleotides, the CDR3 is TGTGCCAGCAGTTACAACGGCGCGGGACGCACAGATACGCAGTATTTT. Protein sequence: CASSYNGAGRTDTQYF.

The rearrangement joins TRBV10-1 to TRBJ2-2; D gene ambiguous. CDR1 is WNHNN and CDR2 is SYGVQD in the germline V gene (reference sequence). This CDR3 contains 13 residues. Trimming stripped 5 bases from V and 6 bases from J, with 10 bases between. CDR3 nucleotide sequence: TGCGCCAGCAGTCGATCTACGGCCGGGGAGCTGTTTTTT. Encoded protein: CASSRSTAGELFF.

The V and J genes are TRBV10-3 and TRBJ2-2; maybe TRBD2 (5 bases). V was pared by 3 bases and J by 5 bases, with 16 bases between. The germline gives CDR1 ENHRY, CDR2 SYGVKD. The CDR3 is 16 residues long. The CDR3 sequence: CAISERGGGDTGELFF. The CDR3 DNA reads TGTGCCATCAGTGAACGAGGAGGAGGAGATACCGGGGAGCTGTTTTTT.

The rearrangement joins TRBV5-1 to TRBJ2-1, with D tentatively TRBD2 (6 bases). CDR3 length equals 15 residues. Deletions cut 4 bases from V and 8 bases from J, with 19 bases between. The germline V gene encodes CDR1 SGHRS and CDR2 YFSETQ. CDR3 sequence: CASSLRELWSHEQFF. The CDR3 DNA is TGCGCCAGCAGCCTACGGGAGTTGTGGTCTCATGAGCAGTTCTTC.

The rearrangement uses TRBV9 and TRBJ2-7; possible D gene TRBD2, 5 bases. Germline CDR1 SGDLS, CDR2 YYNGEE. Trimming pared 4 bases from V and 3 bases from J, leaving 17 bases between. The CDR3 contains 15 residues. This CDR3 is CASSTRSGSNYEQYF. DNA for the CDR3: TGTGCCAGCAGCACCCGATCGGGGTCAAACTACGAGCAGTACTTC.